What follows are 8 T cell receptor beta chains derived from one specimen sequenced in a study of prognosis after radiotherapy for stage I lung cancer. Starting from genomic DNA, TCR beta CDR3 was amplified through two-round multiplex PCR. For every TRBV and TRBJ gene, a specific primer was used in first-round PCR. TCRdb analysed the multiplex PCR reads with MiXCR anew, one entry per CDR3 protein. Of some 39,000 distinct CDR3 sequences in the sample, around 22% were seen once. Sequencing was performed on PBMCs, taken before or after stereotactic body radiation therapy (not recorded which). All receptors come from a donor at least 50 years old with non-small cell lung cancer.

This clonotype was seen at least ten times. The J gene is TRBJ1-4, the V gene TRBV4-1; D is perhaps TRBD1 (5 bases). The ends were cut back, 1 base at V and 3 bases at J, with 12 bases in the middle. This CDR3 contains 16 residues. CDR1 and CDR2 (germline): MGHRA, YSYEKL. DNA of the CDR3: TGCGCCAGCAGCCAAGTTCTCGGGGGTTCTAATGAAAAACTGTTTTTT. The encoded protein is CASSQVLGGSNEKLFF.

This clonotype was seen at least ten times. The chain has TRBV5-8 and TRBJ1-2; D unresolved. Trimming shortened V by 0 bases and J by 11 bases, and 8 bases separated the two germline ends. The germline gives CDR1 SGHTS, CDR2 YDEGEE. The CDR3 consists of 11 residues. Here the CDR3 DNA reads TGTGCCAGCAGCTTGGACTGGATTTACACCTTC. Amino acids: CASSLDWIYTF.

This clonotype was detected many times. The CDR3 is CASSRALTGETTNYGYTF. The DNA of the CDR3 is TGCGCCAGCAGCCGCGCATTGACAGGAGAAACAACTAACTATGGCTACACCTTC. The chain joins TRBV4-1 to TRBJ1-2; weak D call: TRBD1 (6 bases). Germline-derived CDR1 and CDR2 are MGHRA and YSYEKL. This CDR3 has 18 residues. V was clipped by 4 bases and J by 0 bases, with 21 bases between them.

This clonotype showed up just a few times. The V gene is TRBV18, the J gene TRBJ1-4, with 7 positions matching TRBD1. CDR3 length: 18 amino acids. Germline V gene sequence: CDR1 KGHSH, CDR2 LQKENI. The ends lost 0 bases at V and 2 bases at J; junction bases unmatched: 9. Here the CDR3 reads CASSPPRQGSATNEKLFF. The CDR3 DNA sequence: TGTGCCAGCTCACCACCGAGACAGGGAAGCGCTACTAATGAAAAACTGTTTTTT.

There are a few counts of this clonotype. The chain carries TRBV5-4 and TRBJ2-7, with 8 nucleotides matching TRBD1. The germline gives CDR1 SGHNT, CDR2 YYREEE (reference sequence). The CDR3 contains 14 residues. With V trimmed by 4 bases and J by 3 bases, 6 bases remained unmatched. DNA for the CDR3: TGTGCCAGCAGCGTTACCGGGACAGGCTACGAGCAGTACTTC. This gives the protein CASSVTGTGYEQYF. Full variable domain (remainder filled in from reference TRBV5-4 and TRBJ2-7): ETGVTQSPTHLIKTRGQQVTLRCSSQSGHNTVSWYQQALGQGPQFIFQYYREEENGRGNFPPRFSGLQFPNYSSELNVNALELDDSALYLCASSVTGTGYEQYFGPGTRLTVT.

This clonotype occurred a few times. A much larger clone lies a single base off, so this may be a read error. The conserved phenylalanine or tryptophan normally closing the CDR3 is absent here, so this likely arose from a read error. The chain combines TRBV6-2 or TRBV6-3 with TRBJ1-1, with unresolved D. Per the germline V gene, CDR1 is MNHEY and CDR2 is SVGEGT. The CDR3 has 13 amino acids. With 5 bases removed from V and 0 bases from J, the gap between germline ends came to 7 bases. CDR3 loop: CASSRTVNTEAFL. The CDR3 DNA follows: TGTGCCAGCAGTCGGACGGTGAACACTGAAGCTTTCCTT.

Remarks on this clonotype: The CDR3 end shows no conserved phenylalanine or tryptophan, and so a read error is likely. The J gene is TRBJ1-2, the V gene TRBV6-1; D is ambiguous. The V end lost 0 bases, the J end lost 7 bases, and 12 bases lay between the germline ends. Germline V gene lookup returns CDR1 MNHNS and CDR2 SASEGT. There are 14 residues in the CDR3. The CDR3 loop is CASSEAGVVFGYTC. DNA of the CDR3: TGTGCCAGCAGTGAAGCAGGCGTAGTTTTTGGCTACACCTGC.

This clonotype has ten or more counts. The rearrangement joins TRBV5-4 to TRBJ1-4; 9 bases line up with TRBD1. CDR1 is SGHNT and CDR2 is YYREEE in the germline V gene (reference sequence). The trim removed 5 bases at V and 11 bases at J, leaving 10 bases unmatched. This CDR3 is built from 14 residues. CDR3 nucleotide sequence: TGTGCCAGCAGTTCGGACAGGGGATTCGGGAAACTGTTTTTT. Translation: CASSSDRGFGKLFF.